A single sample is the source of the 2 T cell receptor beta chains below, sequenced in a study of T cell changes during pregnancy in multiple sclerosis. Data came from immunoSEQ multiplex PCR; TCRdb stores just in-frame clones and leaves some out. The data contain about 74,000 clones, roughly 92% of them singletons. The source was peripheral blood, collected after pregnancy. The receptors originated from a female donor in good health, enrolled as a control in a pregnancy study.

V and J are TRBV6-5 and TRBJ2-5, with 7 bases identical to TRBD1. The germline V gene has CDR1 MNHEY and CDR2 SVGAGI. V lost 2 bases to trimming and J lost 4 bases; unmatched junction nucleotides: 4. The CDR3 totals 14 residues. The CDR3 sequence is CASSYDRVTETQYF. The CDR3 DNA is TGTGCCAGCAGTTACGACAGGGTTACAGAGACCCAGTACTTC.

The chain links TRBV5-1 to TRBJ2-3, with 9 positions matching TRBD2. CDR3 length: 20 residues. The junction had 21 bases not matched to a gene; V was cut back by 5 bases and J by 2 bases. CDR1 is SGHRS and CDR2 is YFSETQ in the germline V gene. CDR3 loop: CASSRTPESGLARVTDTQYF. The CDR3 bases are TGCGCCAGCAGTCGGACCCCCGAATCCGGACTAGCGAGGGTCACAGATACGCAGTATTTT.